One sample yielded the 21 T cell receptor beta chains listed below, sequenced in a study of blood T cell repertoires in COVID-19 (dated by TCRdb to 2020 to 2022). The library was produced with the immunoSEQ multiplex PCR assay. In its TCRdb copy, this immuneACCESS table keeps in-frame sequences only and misses some clones. Where compared with another copy, unresolved V genes explain less than half of these, and the others have no known cause. Present in this sample are roughly 110,000 clones, roughly 85% of which were seen just once. The ten biggest clones cover roughly an eighth of the sample. Sequencing was carried out using peripheral blood. All receptors come from a human donor in a cohort sampled during active COVID-19.

The rearrangement links TRBV30 to TRBJ2-2, with a possible D match to TRBD1 (5 bases). Germline CDR1 is GTSNPN and CDR2 is SVGIG (reference sequence). This CDR3 is built from 13 residues. Trimming removed 2 bases from V and 5 bases from J, with 9 bases in between. This chain's CDR3 is CAWSLTETGELFF. The CDR3 nucleotides are TGTGCCTGGAGTTTGACAGAAACCGGGGAGCTGTTTTTT. Full variable domain (rest looked up from reference TRBV30 and TRBJ2-2): SQTIHQWPATLVQPVGSPLSLECTVEGTSNPNLYWYRQAAGRGLQLLFYSVGIGQISSEVPQNLSASRPQDRQFILSSKKLLLSDSGFYLCAWSLTETGELFFGEGSRLTVL.

This chain links TRBV3-1 (or the pseudogene TRBV3-2) with TRBJ2-1; 9 bases line up with TRBD2. Germline trimming cut 5 bases from V and 3 bases from J; bases unmatched to any gene: 5. The CDR3 is 15 residues long. Germline lookup yields CDR1 LGHDT and CDR2 YNNKEL (reference sequence). The DNA of the CDR3 is TGTGCCAGCAGCTCCAGACTAGCGGACTACAATGAGCAGTTCTTC. Protein: CASSSRLADYNEQFF.

The V call is TRBV7-9, the J call TRBJ1-6; possibly TRBD1 for D (5 bases). Germline V gives CDR1 SEHNR, CDR2 FQNEAQ (reference sequence). This CDR3 has 15 residues. V dropped 3 bases and J dropped 8 bases, with 14 bases sitting between them. The CDR3 protein is CASSLFGDSDSPLHF. CDR3 DNA: TGTGCCAGCAGCTTGTTTGGGGACTCGGATTCACCCCTCCACTTT.

V gene TRBV3-1 (or the pseudogene TRBV3-2) combines with J gene TRBJ2-5; 9 bases line up with TRBD1. Germline trimming cut 1 base from V and 0 bases from J; bases unmatched to any gene: 3. The CDR3 extends over 16 amino acids. Germline CDR1 LGHDT, CDR2 YNNKEL (reference sequence). CDR3 sequence reads: CASSQVNRGHQETQYF. CDR3 nucleotide sequence: TGTGCCAGCAGCCAAGTGAACAGGGGGCACCAAGAGACCCAGTACTTC.

The J gene is TRBJ2-7, the V gene TRBV7-9; 12 bases are a match to TRBD2. The CDR3 sequence is 17 residues long. Per the germline V gene, CDR1 is SEHNR and CDR2 is FQNEAQ (reference sequence). V lost 5 bases to trimming and J lost 0 bases; unmatched junction nucleotides: 8. The CDR3 bases are TGTGCCAGCAGCACTTCTAGCGGGGGGGCCGTCTCCTACGAGCAGTACTTC. Its translation is CASSTSSGGAVSYEQYF.

The rearrangement joins TRBV12-5 to TRBJ2-2; 8 bases map to TRBD2. CDR1 and CDR2 from the germline V gene are LGHNT and FRNRAP. V shed 0 bases and J 2 bases; nucleotides not matched to a gene: 5. The CDR3 contains 17 residues. The CDR3, as DNA: TGTGCTAGTGGTTTGGTAACGAGCGGGGGCAACACCGGGGAGCTGTTTTTT. Residues: CASGLVTSGGNTGELFF.

The chain joins TRBV7-2 to TRBJ1-1; 7 nucleotides match TRBD1. This CDR3 spans 15 amino acids. Germline trimming cut 3 bases from V and 2 bases from J; bases unmatched to any gene: 6. CDR1 and CDR2 (germline): SGHTA, FQGNSA. CDR3 loop: CASSFRTGYNTEAFF. CDR3 bases: TGTGCCAGCAGCTTCCGGACAGGCTATAACACTGAAGCTTTCTTT.

J is TRBJ1-5 and V is TRBV15; TRBD1 matches 8 bases. Germline CDR1 and CDR2: LNHNV and YYDKDF (reference sequence). V lost 1 base, J lost 0 bases, and 11 bases stayed unmatched. The CDR3 covers 19 residues. The CDR3 protein is CATSRVVGQGSYSNQPQHF. The CDR3 DNA follows: TGTGCCACCAGCAGAGTGGTAGGACAGGGCTCCTATAGCAATCAGCCCCAGCATTTT.

The genes are TRBV14 and TRBJ2-7; D gene uncertain. V was shortened by 1 base and J by 4 bases, with 8 bases between the two germline ends. CDR3 length: 13 residues. Germline values: CDR1 SGHDN, CDR2 FVKESK. CDR3 coding DNA: TGTGCCAGCAGCCAAGGGATCAGGTACGAGCAGTACTTC. Translated, it gives CASSQGIRYEQYF.

The rearrangement links TRBV20-1 to TRBJ2-3, with 9 bases identical to TRBD1. The germline CDR1 and CDR2 sequences are DFQATT and SNEGSKA (reference sequence). V lost 6 bases, J lost 2 bases, and 9 bases stayed unmatched. The CDR3 length is 15 residues. CDR3 sequence (DNA): TGCAGTGCGAGTTTCGGACAGGGGCTCACAGATACGCAGTATTTT. Translation: CSASFGQGLTDTQYF.

The chain recombines TRBV6-6 with TRBJ2-7; TRBD1 matches at 10 bases. The CDR3 consists of 16 residues. Germline values: CDR1 MNHNY, CDR2 SVGAGI (reference sequence). V lost 0 bases and J lost 5; bases outside the gene matches: 7. This chain's CDR3 is CASSYSTGQGDHEQYF. CDR3 in DNA: TGTGCCAGCAGTTACTCGACCGGACAGGGGGATCACGAGCAGTACTTC.

This chain links TRBV28 with TRBJ2-7; 8 nucleotides align to TRBD1. CDR3 size: 15 residues. Looked up from germline, CDR1 is MDHEN and CDR2 is SYDVKM. Trimming at V came to 6 bases and at J to 4 bases, leaving 11 bases not matched to a gene. The CDR3 region is CASRTDRGLMYEQYF. The CDR3 bases are TGTGCCAGCAGGACCGACAGGGGTTTAATGTACGAGCAGTACTTC.

The chain joins TRBV7-8 to TRBJ1-3; 8 nucleotides match TRBD1. V lost 5 bases and J lost 4; bases outside the gene matches: 7. This CDR3 is 15 amino acids long. Germline V gene sequence: CDR1 SGHVS, CDR2 FQNEAQ. CDR3 region: CASSLTGVEGNTIYF. CDR3 sequence (DNA): TGTGCCAGCAGCCTGACAGGGGTAGAAGGAAACACCATATATTTT.

The chain couples TRBV20-1 to TRBJ1-1; D gene uncertain. Germline V gives CDR1 DFQATT, CDR2 SNEGSKA (reference sequence). The germline V and J ends were trimmed by 3 bases and 5 bases, with 16 bases remaining between them. The CDR3 covers 14 residues. The CDR3 coding sequence is TGCAGTGCTAGTGTCCAGCGTAGAATGACTGAAGCTTTCTTT. It translates to CSASVQRRMTEAFF.

The chain uses TRBV9 and TRBJ2-5; 9 bases match TRBD2. CDR1 and CDR2 from the germline V gene are SGDLS and YYNGEE. The CDR3 runs to 18 residues. The J segment lost 4 bases and the V segment lost 0 bases, leaving 13 bases of the junction unmatched. The CDR3 region is CASSVDSGGLAWTETQYF. CDR3 bases: TGTGCCAGCAGCGTAGATTCAGGCGGACTAGCGTGGACAGAGACCCAGTACTTC.

The rearrangement links TRBV4-1 to TRBJ2-2; a possible D gene is TRBD1 (7 bases). The V end was cut by 6 bases, the J end by 4 bases, with 24 bases between. CDR3 length: 18 amino acids. Per the germline V gene, CDR1 is MGHRA and CDR2 is YSYEKL. CDR3: CASRSRGPGAGSTGELFF. In DNA, the CDR3 is TGCGCCAGCAGATCAAGGGGGCCGGGGGCTGGGAGCACCGGGGAGCTGTTTTTT.

The chain links TRBV6-5 to TRBJ2-1; 12 bases are a match to TRBD1. The V gene end was trimmed by 4 bases and the J gene end by 9 bases; junction bases not matched to a gene: 4. Germline values: CDR1 MNHEY, CDR2 SVGAGI. The CDR3 length is 14 residues. The CDR3 region is CASSSGTGGIEQFF. The DNA of the CDR3 is TGTGCCAGCAGTTCAGGGACAGGGGGCATTGAGCAGTTCTTC.

The rearrangement uses TRBV7-2 and TRBJ1-1, with TRBD1 as a possible D gene (6 bases). The V gene's germline CDR1 is SGHTA and CDR2 FQGNSA. The germline V and J ends were trimmed by 7 bases and 3 bases, with 18 bases remaining between them. The CDR3 extends over 15 amino acids. In nucleotides, the CDR3 is TGTGCCAGCACCCTCAGGGGCGCGATTTACACTGAAGCTTTCTTT. It is translated as CASTLRGAIYTEAFF.

This chain joins TRBV18 and TRBJ2-7; D possibly corresponds to TRBD2 (5 bases). This CDR3 contains 14 residues. The germline V and J ends were trimmed by 1 base and 2 bases, with 9 bases remaining between them. Germline V gene data show CDR1 as KGHSH and CDR2 as LQKENI. CDR3: CASSPQAEAYEQYF. Written as DNA, the CDR3 is TGTGCCAGCTCACCACAAGCGGAAGCCTACGAGCAGTACTTC. Combining the CDR3 with reference TRBV18 and TRBJ2-7 gives the whole variable domain NAGVMQNPRHLVRRRGQEARLRCSPMKGHSHVYWYRQLPEEGLKFMVYLQKENIIDESGMPKERFSAEFPKEGPSILRIQQVVRGDSAAYFCASSPQAEAYEQYFGPGTRLTVT.

This clone was counted between two and nine times. J is TRBJ2-2 and V is TRBV20-1; D is undetermined. Trimming took off 3 bases at V and 1 base at J, with 12 bases between the two ends. Germline loops: CDR1 DFQATT, CDR2 SNEGSKA (reference sequence). The CDR3 has 15 residues. This CDR3 reads CSASAYDLNTGELFF. CDR3 coding DNA: TGCAGTGCTAGTGCTTATGACTTGAACACCGGGGAGCTGTTTTTT.

For this clone: An end of the junction does not agree with germline; a read error may underlie this. The chain recombines TRBV6-2 or TRBV6-3 with TRBJ1-5, with D possibly matching TRBD1 (5 bases). This CDR3 is built from 17 residues. The V gene's germline CDR1 is MNHEY and CDR2 SVGEGT. The DNA for the CDR3 is TGTGCCAGCAGTTACTCGGGGGGGTACGATAGCAATCAGTCCCAGCATTTT. Residues: CASSYSGGYDSNQSQHF.